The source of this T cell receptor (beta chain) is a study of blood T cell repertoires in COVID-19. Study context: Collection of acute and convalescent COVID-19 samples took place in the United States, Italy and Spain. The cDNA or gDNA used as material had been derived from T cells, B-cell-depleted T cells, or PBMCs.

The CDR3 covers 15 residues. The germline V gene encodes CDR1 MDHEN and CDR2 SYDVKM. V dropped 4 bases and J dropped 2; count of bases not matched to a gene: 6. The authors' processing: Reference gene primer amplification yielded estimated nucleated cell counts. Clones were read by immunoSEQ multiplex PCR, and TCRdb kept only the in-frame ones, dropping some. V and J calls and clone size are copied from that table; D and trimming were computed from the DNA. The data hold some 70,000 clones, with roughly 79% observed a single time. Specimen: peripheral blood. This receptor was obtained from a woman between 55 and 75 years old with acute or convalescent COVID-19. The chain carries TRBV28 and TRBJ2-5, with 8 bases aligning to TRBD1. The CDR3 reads CASSWTGKPQETQYF. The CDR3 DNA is TGTGCCAGCAGTTGGACAGGGAAACCTCAAGAGACCCAGTACTTC.